Here is one T cell receptor beta chain with its context. Its antigen is unknown. Base qualities were left out, and no much larger clone turns up one base away. This record comes from a study of T cell responses to AZD1222 COVID-19 vaccine (dated by TCRdb to about 2021). The study in broad terms: AZD1222 recipients given second doses at about 4 weeks or at about 12 weeks were pooled, since spike-specific TCR depth and breadth were not found to differ between the two schedules. TCR sequencing covered 233 trial participants: about 210 given two doses of AZD1222 and 26 given two doses of MenACWY control vaccine. Trial participants were enrolled by age into subgroups of 18-55, 56-69 and 70-plus years, and roughly 150, 30 and 60 TCR-sequenced participants, respectively, were included in these subgroups. General conclusions and limits of the study: After two AZD1222 doses, both the breadth and the depth of spike-specific TCRs were significantly higher than at day 0 and than in MenACWY recipients. Conclusions about previously exposed vaccinees are limited because only five to seven AZD1222 recipients were SARS-CoV-2 seropositive at baseline. The 56-69-year group was small, and its depth increase did not reach significance, likely because of low power. CD4 TCRs associated with the vaccine covered the entire spike protein, and the dominant responses were in regions 160-218 and 743-854. Participants were mostly white British, with more females than males. The authors suggested clonal diversity may have been underestimated. Epitopes outside the regions mutated in the B.1.351 and B.1.1.7 variants were reportedly recognized by nearly half of the unique spike-specific TCRs. Because no samples from the day 14 peak response were available, repertoires could be characterized only after the peak T cell response.

Reading the label with the study, this specimen's time point is: baseline before first vaccination. Vaccinee samples came from UK trials COV001 and COV002, including a single-blind randomized controlled phase 2/3 trial of AZD1222 (ChAdOx1 nCoV-19) in healthy adults. For TCRbeta chain sequencing, PBMC samples from trial participants were taken at day 0 and at day 28 after the second dose. The CDR3 regions of human TCRbeta chains were analyzed by immunosequencing. For the original study's pipeline: TCRs in the repertoires were compared against a reference library of SARS-CoV-2-specific TCRs that had been generated with the MIRA antigen-specificity platform. Breadth was defined as the fraction of unique TCRs that were SARS-CoV-2-associated, and depth was defined as the fraction of total T cells that were SARS-CoV-2-associated. Each spike-specific TCR was assigned to its reactive spike region and to a CD4 or CD8 class using the MIRA data. Log10-transformed breadth and depth values were compared by one-way ANOVA with Sidak's multiple comparisons tests. This immuneACCESS table, as held by TCRdb, lists in-frame sequences with V and J called but not all clones. Of the missing ones, under half trace to an unresolved V gene in checked studies; the others have no known cause. The D gene and trimming were derived from the DNA, and the V and J assignments and clone size from that table. Recorded for this sample are approximately 140,000 clones; about 87% of them occurred a single time. Clones ranked in the top ten supply 5.5% of the sample.

Here V drops 1 base and J drops 1 base, and the junction holds 3 bases not matched to any gene. The CDR1 and CDR2 encoded by the germline V gene are SGHRS and YFSETQ. The CDR3 measures 16 amino acids from cysteine to phenylalanine. Only the CDR3 DNA stays, 48 bases, in frame from base 1. The chain was built from TRBV5-1 and TRBJ2-3; 10 of the junction bases match TRBD2. This receptor was taken from an adult in good health. The sequencing here drew on peripheral blood, taken on day 0 of AZD1222 vaccination. The DNA reads TGCGCCAGCAGCTTGACTAGCGGGACGGGCACAGATACGCAGTATTTT. Its protein is CASSLTSGTGTDTQYF.